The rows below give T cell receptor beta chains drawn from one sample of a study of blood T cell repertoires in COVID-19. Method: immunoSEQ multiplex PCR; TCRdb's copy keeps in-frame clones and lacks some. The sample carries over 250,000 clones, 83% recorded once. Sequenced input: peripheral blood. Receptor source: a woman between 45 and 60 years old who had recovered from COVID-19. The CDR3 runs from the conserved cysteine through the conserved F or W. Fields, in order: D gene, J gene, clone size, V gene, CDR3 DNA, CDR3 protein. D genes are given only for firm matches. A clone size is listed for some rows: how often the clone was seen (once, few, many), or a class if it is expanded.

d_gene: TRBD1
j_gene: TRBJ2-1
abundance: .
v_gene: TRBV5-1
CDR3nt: TGCGCCAGCAGCTCGGGACAGGGGGTGGATGAGCAGTTCTTC
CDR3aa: CASSSGQGVDEQFF

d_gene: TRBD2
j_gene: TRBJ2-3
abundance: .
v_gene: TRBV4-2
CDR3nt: TGTGCCAGCAGCTCCCGCTCGGGGGGAGGGACAGATACGCAGTATTTT
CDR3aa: CASSSRSGGGTDTQYF

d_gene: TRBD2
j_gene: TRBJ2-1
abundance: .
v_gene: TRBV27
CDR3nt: TGTGCCAGCAGGAAGGCAGGGGCCATTTCTAGCGGGAGGGCCCGCTCCTACAATGAGCAGTTCTTC
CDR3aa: CASRKAGAISSGRARSYNEQFF

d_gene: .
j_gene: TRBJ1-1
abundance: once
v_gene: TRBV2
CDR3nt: TGTGCCAGCAGTGGCGAACAGCCGATAACTGAAGCTTTCTTT
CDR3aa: CASSGEQPITEAFF

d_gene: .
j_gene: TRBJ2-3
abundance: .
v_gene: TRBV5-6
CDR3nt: TGTGCCAGCACCATACCCCGCCAGGATACGCAGTATTTT
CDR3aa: CASTIPRQDTQYF

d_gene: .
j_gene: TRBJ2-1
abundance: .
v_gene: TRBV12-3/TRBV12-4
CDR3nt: TGTGCCAGCAGTACACAGAGAAATGAGCAGTTCTTC
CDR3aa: CASSTQRNEQFF

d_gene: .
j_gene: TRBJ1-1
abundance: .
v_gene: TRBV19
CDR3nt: TGTGCCAGTAGTATAGATGCGGACACGGCTGAAGCTTTCTTT
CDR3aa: CASSIDADTAEAFF

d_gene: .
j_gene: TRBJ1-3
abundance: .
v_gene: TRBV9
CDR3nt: TGTGCCAGCAGCGAGGGTGGACTCGCTGGAAACACCATATATTTT
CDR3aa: CASSEGGLAGNTIYF

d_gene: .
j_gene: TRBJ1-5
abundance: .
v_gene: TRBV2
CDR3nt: TGTGCCAGCAGTCCCGGCGCGGGGCCCCAGCATTTT
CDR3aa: CASSPGAGPQHF

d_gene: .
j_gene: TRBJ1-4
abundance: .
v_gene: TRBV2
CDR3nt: TGTGCCAGCAAAGTCGGACAGACCCCGAAGACTAATGAAAAACTGTTTTTT
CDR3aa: CASKVGQTPKTNEKLFF

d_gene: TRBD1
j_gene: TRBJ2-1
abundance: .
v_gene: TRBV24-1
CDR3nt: TGTGCCACCAGTGAACAGGACAGGGACTACAATGAGCAGTTCTTC
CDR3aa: CATSEQDRDYNEQFF

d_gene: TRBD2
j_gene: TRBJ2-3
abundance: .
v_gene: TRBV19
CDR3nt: TGTGCCAGTAGTACCCCCAGGACTAGCGGGAGGGCTGCAGATACGCAGTATTTT
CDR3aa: CASSTPRTSGRAADTQYF

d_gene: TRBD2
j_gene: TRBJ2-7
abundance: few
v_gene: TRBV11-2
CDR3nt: TGTGCCAGCGTAGCGGGGTTAAGCTCCTACGAGCAGTACTTC
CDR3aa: CASVAGLSSYEQYF

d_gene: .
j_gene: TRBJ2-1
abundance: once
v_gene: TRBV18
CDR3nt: TGTGCCAGCTCACCAATTCGGGTGTCTACCTACAATGAGCAGTTCTTC
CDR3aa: CASSPIRVSTYNEQFF

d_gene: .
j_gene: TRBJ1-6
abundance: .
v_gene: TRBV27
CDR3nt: TGTGCCAGCAGTTTAGCAGGGGCCTCTGAGTTCCTCCACTTT
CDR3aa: CASSLAGASEFLHF

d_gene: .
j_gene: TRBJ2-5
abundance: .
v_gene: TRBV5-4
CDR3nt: TGTGCCAGCAGCTTGGGAAGCCTCGGAGAGACCCAGTACTTC
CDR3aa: CASSLGSLGETQYF

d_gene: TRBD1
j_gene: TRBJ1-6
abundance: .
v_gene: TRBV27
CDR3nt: TGTGCCAGCAGTTTACCGCGACAGGGGGTTAGCATGCGGCATTCACCCCTCCACTTT
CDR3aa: CASSLPRQGVSMRHSPLHF

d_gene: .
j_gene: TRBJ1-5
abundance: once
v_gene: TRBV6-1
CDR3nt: TGTGCCAGCAGTGAACGGGGGTGGCAGCCCCAGCATTTT
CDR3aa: CASSERGWQPQHF

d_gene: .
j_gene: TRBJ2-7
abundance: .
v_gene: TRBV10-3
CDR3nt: TGTGCCATCAGTGACACCTTAGCCGGCTCCTACGAGCAGTACTTC
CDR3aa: CAISDTLAGSYEQYF

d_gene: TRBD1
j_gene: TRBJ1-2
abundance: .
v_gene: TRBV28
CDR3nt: TGTGCCAGCGGGGACAGGGGACGAACCCACTATGGCTACACCTTC
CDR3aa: CASGDRGRTHYGYTF

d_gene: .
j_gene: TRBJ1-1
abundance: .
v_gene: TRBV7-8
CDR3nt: TGTGCCAGCAGCTTAGGGACAGCCAACCCTGAAGCTTTCTTT
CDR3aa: CASSLGTANPEAFF

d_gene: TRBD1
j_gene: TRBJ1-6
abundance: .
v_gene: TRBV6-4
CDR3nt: TGTGCCAGCAGGGAAGGACCCGGGACAGCCTCGTCTCCCCTCCACTTT
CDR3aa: CASREGPGTASSPLHF

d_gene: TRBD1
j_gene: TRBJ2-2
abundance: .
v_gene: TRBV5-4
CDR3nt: TGTGCCAGCAGCCCAAGACAGGGCACCGGGGAGCTGTTTTTT
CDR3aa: CASSPRQGTGELFF

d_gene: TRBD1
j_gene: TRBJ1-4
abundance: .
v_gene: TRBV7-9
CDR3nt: TGTGCCAGCAGCTTAGCGGACAGGCGGTCGACGCGCTGGGTTGAAAAACTGTTTTTT
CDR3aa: CASSLADRRSTRWVEKLFF

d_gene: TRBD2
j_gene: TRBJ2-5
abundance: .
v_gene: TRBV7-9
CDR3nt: TGTGCCAGCAGCCCCACCGTCCAACTAGCGGGGGCATGGGAGACCCAGTACTTC
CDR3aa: CASSPTVQLAGAWETQYF

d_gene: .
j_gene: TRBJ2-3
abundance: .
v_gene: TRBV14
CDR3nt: TGTGCCAGCAGCCAAGCGAGACTAGAGGGTACGCAGTATTTT
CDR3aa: CASSQARLEGTQYF

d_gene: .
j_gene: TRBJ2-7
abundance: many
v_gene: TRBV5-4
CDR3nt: TGTGCCAGCAGCTTTGGCAGGGGTCCCTACGAGCAGTACTTC
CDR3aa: CASSFGRGPYEQYF

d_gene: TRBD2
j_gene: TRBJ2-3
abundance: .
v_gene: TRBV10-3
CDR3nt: TGTGCCATCAGTAGCGGGACTAGCGGATACACAGATACGCAGTATTTT
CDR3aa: CAISSGTSGYTDTQYF

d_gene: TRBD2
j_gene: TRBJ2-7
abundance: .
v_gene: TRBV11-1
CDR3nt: TGTGCCAGCAGCTTCACCGGTAGCGGGTCTCTTTACGAGCAGTACTTC
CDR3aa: CASSFTGSGSLYEQYF

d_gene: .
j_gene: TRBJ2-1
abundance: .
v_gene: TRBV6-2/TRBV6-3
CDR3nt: TGTGCCAGCAGTCCCCACAGGGACGAGCAGTTCTTC
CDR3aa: CASSPHRDEQFF

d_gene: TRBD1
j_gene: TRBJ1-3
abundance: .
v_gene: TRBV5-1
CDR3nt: TGCGCCAGCAGCTTGGCCGGGACAGGGTACGGAAACACCATATATTTT
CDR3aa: CASSLAGTGYGNTIYF

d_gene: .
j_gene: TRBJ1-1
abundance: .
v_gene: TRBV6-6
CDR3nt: TGTGCCAGCAGTTACTCGATCAGGCACGACACTGAAGCTTTCTTT
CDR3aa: CASSYSIRHDTEAFF

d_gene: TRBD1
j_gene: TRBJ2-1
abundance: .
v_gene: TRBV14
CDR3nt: TGTGCCAGCAGCCAAGGAACAGGGGTTTACAATGAGCAGTTCTTC
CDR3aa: CASSQGTGVYNEQFF

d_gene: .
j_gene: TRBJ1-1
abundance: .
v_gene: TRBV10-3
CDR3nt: TGTGCCATCAGTCGGGGGAACACTGAAGCTTTCTTT
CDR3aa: CAISRGNTEAFF

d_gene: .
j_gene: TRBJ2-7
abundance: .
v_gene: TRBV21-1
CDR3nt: TGTGCCAGCAGACTCGGGACAGGCGGCTGGGAGGTCTACGAGCAGTACTTC
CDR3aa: CASRLGTGGWEVYEQYF

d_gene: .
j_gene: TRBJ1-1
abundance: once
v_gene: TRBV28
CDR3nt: TGTGCCAGCAGTCAGGTACAGAACACTGAAGCTTTCTTT
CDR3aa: CASSQVQNTEAFF

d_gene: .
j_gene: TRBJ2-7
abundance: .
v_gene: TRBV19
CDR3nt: TGTGCCAGTAATCGGGGACAAGAGGCCTACGAGCAGTACTTC
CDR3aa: CASNRGQEAYEQYF

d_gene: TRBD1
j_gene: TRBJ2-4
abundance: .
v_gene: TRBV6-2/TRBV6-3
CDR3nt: TGTGCCAGCGGCCGGGACAGAAAAAACATTCAGTACTTC
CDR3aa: CASGRDRKNIQYF

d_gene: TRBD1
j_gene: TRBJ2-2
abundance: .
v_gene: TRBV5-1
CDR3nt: TGCGCCAGCAGAGGGGGCTCAACCGGGGAGCTGTTTTTT
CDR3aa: CASRGGSTGELFF

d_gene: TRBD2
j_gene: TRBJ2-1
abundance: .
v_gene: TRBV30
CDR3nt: TGTGCCGTCTCGGGGGGGTACAATGAGCAGTTCTTC
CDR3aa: CAVSGGYNEQFF

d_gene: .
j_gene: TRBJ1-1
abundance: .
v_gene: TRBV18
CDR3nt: TGTGCCAGCTCACCCTCGACAGGTGAAGCTTTCTTT
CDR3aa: CASSPSTGEAFF

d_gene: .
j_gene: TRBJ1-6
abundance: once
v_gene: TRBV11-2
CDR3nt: TGTGCCAGCAGCTTATCGACTCGCACATATAATTCACCCCTCCACTTT
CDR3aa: CASSLSTRTYNSPLHF

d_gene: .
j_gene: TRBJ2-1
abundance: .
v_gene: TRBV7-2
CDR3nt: TGTGCCAGCAGCTTAGGGAGTTGGGATGAGCAGTTCTTC
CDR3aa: CASSLGSWDEQFF

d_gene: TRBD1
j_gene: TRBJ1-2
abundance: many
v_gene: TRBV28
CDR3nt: TGTGCCAGCAGTCCACAGGGGTATGGCTACACCTTC
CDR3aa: CASSPQGYGYTF

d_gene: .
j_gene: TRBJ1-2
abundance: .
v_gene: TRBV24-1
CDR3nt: TGTGCCACCAGTGAACAGGGTTATGGCTACACCTTC
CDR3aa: CATSEQGYGYTF

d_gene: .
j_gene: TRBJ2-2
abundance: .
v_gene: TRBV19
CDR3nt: TGTGCCAGTAGCCCCCTCTCTTCCGGGGAGCTGTTTTTT
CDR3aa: CASSPLSSGELFF

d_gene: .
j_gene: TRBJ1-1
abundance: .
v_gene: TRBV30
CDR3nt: TGTGCCTGGAGTAGGGGTAGGGCTTTCTTT
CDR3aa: CAWSRGRAFF

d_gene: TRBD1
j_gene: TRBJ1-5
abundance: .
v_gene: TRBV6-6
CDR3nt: TGTGCCAGCAGTCGAAACCAGGGGGCCCATCAGCCCCAGCATTTT
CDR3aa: CASSRNQGAHQPQHF

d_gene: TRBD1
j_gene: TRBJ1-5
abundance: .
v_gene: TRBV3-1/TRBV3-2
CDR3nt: TGTGCCAGCAGCCAACGAAAAGGGGGCGCGGGATCTCAGCCCCAGCATTTT
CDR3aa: CASSQRKGGAGSQPQHF

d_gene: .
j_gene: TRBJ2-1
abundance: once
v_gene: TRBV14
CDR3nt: TGTGCCAGCAGCCGCGGCGGGACAGCGCTCTACAATGAGCAGTTCTTC
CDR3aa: CASSRGGTALYNEQFF

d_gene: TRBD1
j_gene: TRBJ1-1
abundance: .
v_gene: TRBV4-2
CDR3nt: TGTGCCAGCAGCCTCCCAGGGGGCGCAGATGAAGCTTTCTTT
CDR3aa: CASSLPGGADEAFF

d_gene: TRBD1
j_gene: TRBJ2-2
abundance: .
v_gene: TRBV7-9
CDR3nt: TGTGCCAGCAGCTCACAGGGGAACGGGGAGCTGTTTTTT
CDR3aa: CASSSQGNGELFF

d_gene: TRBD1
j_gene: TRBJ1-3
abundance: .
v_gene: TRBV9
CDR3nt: TGTGCCAGCAGCGTAGGGTTGGGGGGTAGGACAGGACTTCACACCATATATTTT
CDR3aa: CASSVGLGGRTGLHTIYF

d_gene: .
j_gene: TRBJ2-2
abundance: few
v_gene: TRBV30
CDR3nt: TGTGCCTGGGCTGGGAGCCAGGTTGGGTTGCGTCCCGGGGAGCTGTTTTTT
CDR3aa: CAWAGSQVGLRPGELFF

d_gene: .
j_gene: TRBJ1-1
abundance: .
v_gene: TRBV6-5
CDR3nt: TGTGCCAGCAGGGAGGAGGTGGACACTGAAGCTTTCTTT
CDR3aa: CASREEVDTEAFF

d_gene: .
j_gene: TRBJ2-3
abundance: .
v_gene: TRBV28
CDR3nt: TGTGCCAGCAGCCTGGGTGGCCCTGAGGGAAATACGCAGTATTTT
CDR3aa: CASSLGGPEGNTQYF

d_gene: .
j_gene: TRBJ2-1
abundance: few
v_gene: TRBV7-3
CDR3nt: TGTGCCAGCAGCGCCCGGGACTTTCCCAATGAGCAGTTCTTC
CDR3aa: CASSARDFPNEQFF